This T cell receptor (beta chain) was sequenced for a study of Ad26.COV2.S vaccination and SARS-CoV-2 variants. Libraries were prepared by immunoSEQ multiplex PCR; TCRdb keeps only in-frame clonotypes and omits some of them. Of more than 150,000 clones detected, 70% to 90% appear once; the ten largest clones hold 5% to 6.5%. A word on this clone: Its antigen is unknown.

Points from the study as a whole: Possible underestimation of total T cell responses by the TCR breadth and depth analyses was noted. Recipients of either vaccine or placebo displayed similar breadth of non-spike TCRs.

This TCR derives from a human donor who had recovered from COVID-19. The specimen comprised peripheral blood, sampled after recovery from COVID-19.

The CDR3 loop is CASSYSGRWDEQFF. CDR3 DNA sequence: TGTGCCAGCAGTTACAGCGGGAGGTGGGATGAGCAGTTCTTC. The chain recombines TRBV2 with TRBJ2-1; 9 bases map to TRBD2. Trimming cost V 5 bases and J 8 bases; bases outside gene matches: 7. Germline CDR1 SNHLY, CDR2 FYNNEI. CDR3 length equals 14 residues. Using reference TRBV2 and TRBJ2-1 for the parts outside the CDR3, the full variable domain is EPEVTQTPSHQVTQMGQEVILRCVPISNHLYFYWYRQILGQKVEFLVSFYNNEISEKSEIFDDQFSVERPDGSNFTLKIRSTKLEDSAMYFCASSYSGRWDEQFFGPGTRLTVL.